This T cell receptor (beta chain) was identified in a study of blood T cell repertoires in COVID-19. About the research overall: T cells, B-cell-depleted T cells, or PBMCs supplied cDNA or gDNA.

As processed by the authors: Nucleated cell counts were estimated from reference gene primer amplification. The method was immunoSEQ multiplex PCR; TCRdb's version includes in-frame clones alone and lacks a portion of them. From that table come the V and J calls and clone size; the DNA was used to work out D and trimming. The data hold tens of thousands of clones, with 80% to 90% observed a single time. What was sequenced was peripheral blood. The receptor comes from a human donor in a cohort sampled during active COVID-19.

The CDR3 spells CASSLSQSGTDTQYF. Here the CDR3 DNA reads TGTGCCAGCAGTTTATCGCAGTCTGGCACAGATACGCAGTATTTT. The chain has TRBV27 and TRBJ2-3; the D is unclear. Trimming took off 0 bases at V and 1 base at J, with 8 bases between the two ends. The germline V gene has CDR1 MNHEY and CDR2 SMNVEV (reference sequence). CDR3 length: 15 residues.